What follows are 14 T cell receptor beta chains derived from one specimen sequenced in a study of shared clonotypes between healthy human individuals. Naivety among CD8 cells was defined by CD45RO negativity and positive CCR7 selection, thereby excluding terminally differentiated effector memory CD45RA+ cells. Generated by immunoSEQ multiplex PCR, the TCRdb table keeps only in-frame clones and is missing some. The data contain fewer than 1 million clones, around 96% of them singletons. Source material: naive CD8+ T cells sorted from blood. These receptors were obtained from a man aged 25-45 years in good health.

V usage is TRBV7-3 and J usage is TRBJ2-3; 9 nucleotides match TRBD1. Germline CDR1 SGHTA, CDR2 FQGTGA. The CDR3 contains 15 residues. The junction had 6 bases not matched to a gene; V was cut back by 5 bases and J by 3 bases. CDR3 nucleotide sequence: TGTGCCAGCAGCACTGGACAGGGGAGTACAGATACGCAGTATTTT. Translation: CASSTGQGSTDTQYF.

The chain is built from TRBV7-9 and TRBJ2-7; D gene ambiguous. The germline CDR1 and CDR2 sequences are SEHNR and FQNEAQ (reference sequence). The V end was cut by 6 bases, the J end by 3 bases, with 18 bases between. The CDR3 loop spans 15 amino acids. The chain's CDR3 is CASSFSGQILYEQYF. The DNA for the CDR3 is TGTGCCAGCAGTTTTTCTGGGCAGATACTCTACGAGCAGTACTTC.

The V gene is TRBV7-6, the J gene TRBJ2-6; a possible D gene is TRBD1 (5 bases). The CDR3 contains 15 residues. CDR1 and CDR2 (germline): SGHVS, FNYEAQ. The ends were cut back, 4 bases at V and 0 bases at J, with 7 bases in the middle. CDR3 sequence reads: CASSSRGSGANVLTF. CDR3 in DNA: TGTGCCAGCAGCTCAAGGGGCTCTGGGGCCAACGTCCTGACTTTC.

On this clone: Other DNA sequences in this specimen translate into the identical CDR3. V usage is TRBV6-5 and J usage is TRBJ2-7, with 7 bases lining up with TRBD2. The V gene's germline CDR1 is MNHEY and CDR2 SVGAGI. CDR3 length equals 13 residues. J gave up 4 bases and V 2 bases, and 2 bases lay outside the gene matches. The CDR3 here is CASSYGGSYEQYF. The CDR3 coding sequence is TGTGCCAGCAGTTACGGCGGGAGTTACGAGCAGTACTTC.

The chain uses TRBV7-9 and TRBJ2-7, with D perhaps TRBD1 (6 bases). CDR1 is SEHNR and CDR2 is FQNEAQ in the germline V gene (reference sequence). V was shortened by 4 bases and J by 0 bases, with 22 bases between the two germline ends. There are 18 residues in the CDR3. CDR3 residues: CASSSPLTKTDSSYEQYF. The DNA for the CDR3 is TGTGCCAGCAGCTCGCCGTTAACCAAGACGGACAGCTCCTACGAGCAGTACTTC.

This chain joins TRBV4-3 and TRBJ2-2; D is uncertain. The CDR3 totals 16 residues. The V end was cut by 0 bases, the J end by 3 bases, with 11 bases between. The V gene's germline CDR1 is LGHNA and CDR2 YSLEER. The CDR3 sequence is CASSQDLGSDTGELFF. The CDR3 DNA reads TGCGCCAGCAGCCAAGATCTTGGAAGTGACACCGGGGAGCTGTTTTTT.

The genes are TRBV7-9 and TRBJ1-2; the D gene is possibly TRBD1 (5 bases). V lost 6 bases and J lost 6, with 14 bases in between. The CDR3 has 13 residues. Germline-derived CDR1 and CDR2 are SEHNR and FQNEAQ (reference sequence). CDR3 residues: CASRGDSANGYTF. CDR3 DNA sequence: TGTGCCAGCAGAGGAGACAGTGCCAATGGCTACACCTTC.

In regard to this clone: Distinct nucleotide sequences in the sample also encode this CDR3. The chain recombines TRBV4-3 with TRBJ1-4; D gene uncertain. The germline V gene encodes CDR1 LGHNA and CDR2 YSLEER. The CDR3 is 16 residues long. Deletions cut 0 bases from V and 0 bases from J, with 8 bases between. CDR3: CASSQDWAATNEKLFF. CDR3 in DNA: TGCGCCAGCAGCCAAGATTGGGCAGCAACTAATGAAAAACTGTTTTTT.

J is TRBJ1-2 and V is TRBV27; D unresolved. The germline gives CDR1 MNHEY, CDR2 SMNVEV (reference sequence). The CDR3 contains 15 residues. The V end was cut by 2 bases, the J end by 1 base, with 11 bases between. The CDR3, as DNA: TGTGCCAGCAGTTTACGTCCCGGCGGTAACTATGGCTACACCTTC. Translation gives CASSLRPGGNYGYTF.

The rearrangement links TRBV10-2 to TRBJ1-1; D perhaps matches TRBD1 (6 bases). This CDR3 has 13 amino acids. The V end lost 8 bases, the J end lost 1 base, and 11 bases lay between the germline ends. Germline V lookup: CDR1 WSHSY, CDR2 SAAADI. The CDR3 coding sequence is TGCGCCAGCGGCGGACAGTGGAACACTGAAGCTTTCTTT. Translated, it gives CASGGQWNTEAFF.

The chain is built from TRBV4-1 and TRBJ2-2, with 9 bases aligning to TRBD1. Germline CDR1 and CDR2: MGHRA and YSYEKL. V shed 0 bases, J shed 6 bases, and the junction held 5 bases outside the gene matches. The length of the CDR3 is 16 residues. CDR3 sequence reads: CASSQDVGQGSGELFF. The DNA for the CDR3 is TGCGCCAGCAGCCAAGACGTCGGACAGGGGTCCGGGGAGCTGTTTTTT.

The chain has TRBV4-1 and TRBJ1-4; D may be TRBD1 (5 bases). The V gene lost 0 bases and the J gene lost 7 bases, with 12 bases spanning the gap. The length of the CDR3 is 15 residues. The V gene's germline CDR1 is MGHRA and CDR2 YSYEKL. In nucleotides, the CDR3 is TGCGCCAGCAGCCAAGAAACAGGTTCGGGTGAAAAACTGTTTTTT. It codes for CASSQETGSGEKLFF.

V usage is TRBV9 and J usage is TRBJ2-1, with D tentatively TRBD2 (6 bases). The CDR3 length is 16 residues. Germline CDR1 SGDLS, CDR2 YYNGEE. Trimming left V 3 bases short and J 2 bases short, with 15 bases between. The CDR3 DNA is TGTGCCAGCAGCGCCGACGGGACTCCGGCCTACAATGAGCAGTTCTTC. Its translation: CASSADGTPAYNEQFF.

The rearrangement uses TRBV7-9 and TRBJ2-3, with D hard to call. This CDR3 is 15 amino acids long. From germline, CDR1 is SEHNR and CDR2 FQNEAQ (reference sequence). Trimming cost V 5 bases and J 0 bases, with 12 bases left between them. CDR3 sequence (DNA): TGTGCCAGCAGCCCGGTGGTTACTAGCACAGATACGCAGTATTTT. Its translation: CASSPVVTSTDTQYF. Variable domain in full (rest from reference TRBV7-9 and TRBJ2-3): DTGVSQNPRHKITKRGQNVTFRCDPISEHNRLYWYRQTLGQGPEFLTYFQNEAQLEKSRLLSDRFSAERPKGSFSTLEIQRTEQGDSAMYLCASSPVVTSTDTQYFGPGTRLTVL.